Given below is one TCR beta chain in context. What it recognizes is unknown. This record belongs to a study of T cells in pancreatic ductal adenocarcinoma. Surgery without prior neoadjuvant therapy was the treatment of the selected pancreatic ductal adenocarcinoma patients. Assay used: immunoSEQ multiplex PCR; TCRdb lists only in-frame clones, some missing. The top ten hold roughly 3% of the sample, which has about 100,000 clones, around 96% seen once. This CDR3 region has 13 residues. Germline V lookup: CDR1 SGHDN, CDR2 FVKESK. V was clipped by 6 bases and J by 2 bases; unmatched bases: 3. Study-wide points: Blood had more productive templates and roughly 8-fold more unique clonotypes than tumor. The resected cohort was biased toward the minority with early-stage disease. Tumor and blood clonality did not differ significantly, about 0.12 versus 0.079.

The source of this sequence is a human donor with pancreatic ductal adenocarcinoma. Specimen: PBMCs. The rearrangement joins TRBV14 to TRBJ1-2; 7 bases match TRBD1. The CDR3 spells CASRTTGNYGYTF. The CDR3 DNA follows: TGTGCCAGCAGGACGACAGGGAACTATGGCTACACCTTC. The whole variable domain, remainder taken from reference TRBV14 and TRBJ1-2, is EAGVTQFPSHSVIEKGQTVTLRCDPISGHDNLYWYRRVMGKEIKFLLHFVKESKQDESGMPNNRFLAERTGGTYSTLKVQPAELEDSGVYFCASRTTGNYGYTFGSGTRLTVV.